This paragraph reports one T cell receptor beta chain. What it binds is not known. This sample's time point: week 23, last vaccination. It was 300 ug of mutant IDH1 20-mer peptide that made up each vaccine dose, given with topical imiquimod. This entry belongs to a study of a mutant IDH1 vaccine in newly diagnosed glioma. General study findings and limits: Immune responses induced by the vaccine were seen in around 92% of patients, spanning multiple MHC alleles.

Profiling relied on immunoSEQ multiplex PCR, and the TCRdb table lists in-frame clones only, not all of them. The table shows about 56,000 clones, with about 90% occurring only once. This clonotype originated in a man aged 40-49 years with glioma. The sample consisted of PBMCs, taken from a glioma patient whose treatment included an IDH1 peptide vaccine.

The chain's CDR3 is CASSYPGLAGVLGTDTQYF. CDR3 DNA sequence: TGTGCCAGCAGCTACCCGGGACTAGCGGGAGTACTAGGCACAGATACGCAGTATTTT. The chain carries TRBV7-2 and TRBJ2-3; TRBD2 agrees at 14 bases. The CDR3 loop spans 19 amino acids. V shed 4 bases, J shed 1 base, and the junction held 10 bases outside the gene matches. From germline, CDR1 is SGHTA and CDR2 FQGNSA.